This TCR beta chain comes out of a study of blood T cell repertoires in COVID-19. Turning to the study itself: PBMCs, B-cell-depleted T cells, or T cells provided the cDNA or gDNA that made up the material.

Some clones are missing from TCRdb's copy, which holds only in-frame ones; the method was immunoSEQ multiplex PCR. The profile shows 150,000 to 200,000 clones, 76% of them singletons. V lost 4 bases and J lost 7; bases outside the gene matches: 9. This CDR3 has 16 amino acids. CDR1 SGHDT and CDR2 YYEEEE come from the germline V gene. The source material was peripheral blood. The source is a woman between 45 and 60 years old with active or convalescent COVID-19. The rearrangement links TRBV5-6 to TRBJ2-4, with 12 bases fitting TRBD2. Here the CDR3 reads CASSETSGGFWNIQYF. The CDR3 DNA sequence: TGTGCCAGCAGCGAAACTAGCGGGGGGTTTTGGAACATTCAGTACTTC.